Listed here is a single T cell receptor (beta chain). These data belong to a study of T-cell memory formation after mild COVID-19. CDR3 length: 15 amino acids. Germline-derived CDR1 and CDR2 are MNHEY and SVGAGI. Trimming shortened V by 6 bases and J by 6 bases, and 20 bases separated the two germline ends. Via MiXCR, TCRdb re-called the 5' RACE reads, giving one row per CDR3 protein. Among more than 150,000 distinct CDR3 sequences listed, about 18% were seen once. The chain joins TRBV6-5 to TRBJ2-5, with a tentative D call TRBD2 (6 bases). This sequence originates from a man between 18 and 35 years old who had mild COVID-19 (a few samples of this study predate the infection). Cell type and time point are not known. Material for sequencing was PBMCs or a T cell subset sorted from them (not recorded which). The CDR3 DNA reads as TGTGCCAGCAGCATTGGGACGCCGCGGGGCAAGACCCAGTACTTC. Translated, it gives CASSIGTPRGKTQYF.